The T cell receptor (beta chain) under discussion was sequenced for a study of early T cells in non-severe SARS-CoV-2 infection. About the research overall: The study sequenced bulk RNA from unsorted whole blood, with chains unpaired.

The V and J ends lost 5 bases and 6 bases respectively, with 20 bases between them. Germline V CDR1 and CDR2: SGHTA, FQGNSA. The CDR3 loop spans 16 amino acids. Study findings and constraints: The matching step, a VDJdb search, favored anti-spike CD8 responses and missed private and CD4 specificities.

Individual cDNA molecules carried attached unique molecular identifiers. Using its own MiXCR run on the 5' RACE reads, TCRdb lists one record per CDR3 protein. The data hold approximately 75,000 distinct CDR3 sequences, with more than 3.5% observed a single time. This clonotype has a count of ten or more. Its antigen remains unknown. V gene TRBV7-2 combines with J gene TRBJ1-5, with D perhaps TRBD1 (5 bases). Sequences were derived from whole blood, sampled at baseline. The receptor was isolated from an adult who was a healthcare worker with PCR-confirmed SARS-CoV-2 infection or an uninfected control (not recorded which). The donor label of this sample is uncertain. Here the CDR3 reads CASSHNVEGRGQPQHF. The CDR3 region has the DNA TGTGCCAGCAGCCACAATGTGGAGGGACGGGGTCAGCCCCAGCATTTT.